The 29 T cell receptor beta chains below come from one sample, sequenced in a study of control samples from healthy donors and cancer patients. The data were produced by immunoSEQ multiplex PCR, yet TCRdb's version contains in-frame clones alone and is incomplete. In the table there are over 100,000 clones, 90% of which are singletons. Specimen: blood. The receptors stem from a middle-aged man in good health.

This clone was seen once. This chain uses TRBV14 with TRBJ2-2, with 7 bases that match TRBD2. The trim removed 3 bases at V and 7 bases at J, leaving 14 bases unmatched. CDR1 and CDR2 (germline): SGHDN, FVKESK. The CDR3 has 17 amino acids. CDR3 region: CASSQLPQRGYFGELFF. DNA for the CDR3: TGTGCCAGCAGCCAGCTCCCCCAGCGGGGATATTTCGGGGAGCTGTTTTTT. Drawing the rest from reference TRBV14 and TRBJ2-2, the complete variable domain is EAGVTQFPSHSVIEKGQTVTLRCDPISGHDNLYWYRRVMGKEIKFLLHFVKESKQDESGMPNNRFLAERTGGTYSTLKVQPAELEDSGVYFCASSQLPQRGYFGELFFGEGSRLTVL.

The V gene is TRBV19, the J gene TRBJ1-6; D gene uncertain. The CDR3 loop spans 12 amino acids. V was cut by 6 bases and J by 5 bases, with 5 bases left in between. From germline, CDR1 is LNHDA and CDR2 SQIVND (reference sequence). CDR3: CASSRNNSPLHF. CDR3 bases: TGTGCCAGTAGCAGAAATAATTCACCCCTCCACTTT.

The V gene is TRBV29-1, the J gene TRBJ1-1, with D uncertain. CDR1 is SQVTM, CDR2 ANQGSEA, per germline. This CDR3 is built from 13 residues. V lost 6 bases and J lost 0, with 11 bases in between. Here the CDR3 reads CSVLNGMNTEAFF. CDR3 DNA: TGCAGCGTCTTAAATGGAATGAACACTGAAGCTTTCTTT.

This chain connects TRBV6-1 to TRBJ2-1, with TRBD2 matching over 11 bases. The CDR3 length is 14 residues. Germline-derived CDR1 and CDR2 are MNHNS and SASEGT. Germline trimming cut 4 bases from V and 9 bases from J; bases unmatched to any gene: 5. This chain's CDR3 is CASSVAGGPAEQFF. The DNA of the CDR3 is TGTGCCAGCAGTGTAGCGGGGGGGCCGGCTGAGCAGTTCTTC.

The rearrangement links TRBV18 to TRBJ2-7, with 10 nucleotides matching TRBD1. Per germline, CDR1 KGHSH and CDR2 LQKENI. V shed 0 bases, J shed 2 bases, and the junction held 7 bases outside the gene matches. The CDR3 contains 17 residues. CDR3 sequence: CASSPPTGQGGTYEQYF. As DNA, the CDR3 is TGTGCCAGCTCACCACCGACCGGACAGGGGGGGACCTACGAGCAGTACTTC.

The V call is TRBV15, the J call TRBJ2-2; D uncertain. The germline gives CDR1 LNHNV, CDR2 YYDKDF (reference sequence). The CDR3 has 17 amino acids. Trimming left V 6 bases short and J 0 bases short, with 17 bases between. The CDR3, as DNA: TGTGCCACCAGTACCACTAAAAGGCAGACGAACACCGGGGAGCTGTTTTTT. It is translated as CATSTTKRQTNTGELFF.

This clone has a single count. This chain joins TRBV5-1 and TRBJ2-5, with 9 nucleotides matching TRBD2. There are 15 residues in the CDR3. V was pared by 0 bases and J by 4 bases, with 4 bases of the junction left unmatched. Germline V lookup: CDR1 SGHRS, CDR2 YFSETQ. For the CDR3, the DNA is TGCGCCAGCAGCTTGGTAGCGGGGGAGGCAGAGACCCAGTACTTC. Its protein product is CASSLVAGEAETQYF.

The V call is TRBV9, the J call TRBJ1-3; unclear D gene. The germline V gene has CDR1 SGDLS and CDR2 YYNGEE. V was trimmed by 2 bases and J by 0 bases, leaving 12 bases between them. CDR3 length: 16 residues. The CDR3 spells CASSVPPGLSGNTIYF. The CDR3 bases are TGTGCCAGCAGCGTCCCCCCAGGCCTCTCTGGAAACACCATATATTTT.

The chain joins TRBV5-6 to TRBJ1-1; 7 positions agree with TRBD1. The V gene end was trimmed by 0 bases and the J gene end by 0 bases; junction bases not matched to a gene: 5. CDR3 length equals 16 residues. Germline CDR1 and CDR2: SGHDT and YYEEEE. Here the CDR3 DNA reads TGTGCCAGCAGCTTGGCAGGGGGGACAATGAACACTGAAGCTTTCTTT. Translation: CASSLAGGTMNTEAFF.

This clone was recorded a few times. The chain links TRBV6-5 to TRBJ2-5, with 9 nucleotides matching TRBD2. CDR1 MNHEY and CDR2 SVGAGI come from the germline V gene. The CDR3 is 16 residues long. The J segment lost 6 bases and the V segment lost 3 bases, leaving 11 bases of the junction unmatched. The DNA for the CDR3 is TGTGCCAGCAGTTATTCTGGCGCGGGGGGGGGAAAGACCCAGTACTTC. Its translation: CASSYSGAGGGKTQYF.

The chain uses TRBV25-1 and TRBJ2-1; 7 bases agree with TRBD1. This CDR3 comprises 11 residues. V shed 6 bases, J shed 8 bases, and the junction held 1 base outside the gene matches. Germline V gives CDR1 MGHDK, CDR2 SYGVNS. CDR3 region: CASRDRDEQFF. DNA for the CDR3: TGTGCCAGCAGAGACAGGGATGAGCAGTTCTTC. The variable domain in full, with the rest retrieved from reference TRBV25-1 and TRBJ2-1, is EADIYQTPRYLVIGTGKKITLECSQTMGHDKMYWYQQDPGMELHLIHYSYGVNSTEKGDLSSESTVSRIRTEHFPLTLESARPSHTSQYLCASRDRDEQFFGPGTRLTVL.

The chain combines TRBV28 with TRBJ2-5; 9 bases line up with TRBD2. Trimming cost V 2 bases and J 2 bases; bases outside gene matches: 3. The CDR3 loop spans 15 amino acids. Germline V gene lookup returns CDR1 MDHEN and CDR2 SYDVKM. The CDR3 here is CASSLQAGGQETQYF. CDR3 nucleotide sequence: TGTGCCAGCAGTTTACAGGCGGGGGGGCAAGAGACCCAGTACTTC.

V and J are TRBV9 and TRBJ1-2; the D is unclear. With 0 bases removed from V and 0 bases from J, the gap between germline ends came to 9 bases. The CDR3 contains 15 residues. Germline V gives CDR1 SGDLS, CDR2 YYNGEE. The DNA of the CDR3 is TGTGCCAGCAGCGTAGCAAACAGCCCTAACTATGGCTACACCTTC. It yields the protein CASSVANSPNYGYTF. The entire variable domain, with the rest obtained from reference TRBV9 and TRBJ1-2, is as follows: DSGVTQTPKHLITATGQRVTLRCSPRSGDLSVYWYQQSLDQGLQFLIQYYNGEERAKGNILERFSAQQFPDLHSELNLSSLELGDSALYFCASSVANSPNYGYTFGSGTRLTVV.

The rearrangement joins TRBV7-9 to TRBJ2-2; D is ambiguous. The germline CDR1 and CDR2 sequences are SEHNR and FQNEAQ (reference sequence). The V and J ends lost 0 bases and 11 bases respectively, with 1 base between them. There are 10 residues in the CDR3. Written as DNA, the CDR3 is TGTGCCAGCAGCTTAGCCGAGCTGTTTTTT. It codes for CASSLAELFF.

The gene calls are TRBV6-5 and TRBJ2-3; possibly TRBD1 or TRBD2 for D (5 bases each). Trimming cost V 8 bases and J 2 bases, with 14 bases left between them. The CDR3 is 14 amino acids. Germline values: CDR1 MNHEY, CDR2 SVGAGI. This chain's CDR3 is CASRRDGPTDTQYF. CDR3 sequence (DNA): TGTGCCAGCCGCCGGGACGGACCCACAGATACGCAGTATTTT.

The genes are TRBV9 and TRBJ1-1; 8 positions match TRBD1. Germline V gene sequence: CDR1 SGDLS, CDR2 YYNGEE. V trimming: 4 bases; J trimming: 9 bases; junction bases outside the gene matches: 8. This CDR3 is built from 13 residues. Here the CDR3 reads CASSIRTGIQAFF. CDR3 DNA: TGTGCCAGCAGCATCCGGACAGGGATTCAAGCTTTCTTT.

CDR3 nucleotides: TGTGCCAGCCGGGACCCGGGACTACCCCAGTATTTT. Translated, it gives CASRDPGLPQYF. The V call is TRBV19, the J call TRBJ2-3; TRBD2 matches 7 bases. The V and J ends lost 9 bases and 12 bases, in that order; junction bases with no gene match: 12. This CDR3 contains 12 residues. CDR1 is LNHDA, CDR2 SQIVND, per germline (reference sequence).

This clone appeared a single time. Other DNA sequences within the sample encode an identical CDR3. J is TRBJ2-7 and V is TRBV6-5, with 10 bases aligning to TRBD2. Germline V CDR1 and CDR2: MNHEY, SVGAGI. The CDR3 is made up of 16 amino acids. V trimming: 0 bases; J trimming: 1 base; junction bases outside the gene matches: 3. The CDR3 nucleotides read TGTGCCAGCAGTTACTCGCCTAGCGGGGGATCCTACGAGCAGTACTTC. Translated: CASSYSPSGGSYEQYF.

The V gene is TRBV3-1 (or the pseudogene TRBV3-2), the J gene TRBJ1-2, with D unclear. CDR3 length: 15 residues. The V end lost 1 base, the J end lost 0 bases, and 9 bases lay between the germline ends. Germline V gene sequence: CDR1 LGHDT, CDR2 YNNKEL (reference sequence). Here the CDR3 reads CASSQGVRSNYGYTF. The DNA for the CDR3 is TGTGCCAGCAGCCAAGGGGTCCGGTCTAACTATGGCTACACCTTC.

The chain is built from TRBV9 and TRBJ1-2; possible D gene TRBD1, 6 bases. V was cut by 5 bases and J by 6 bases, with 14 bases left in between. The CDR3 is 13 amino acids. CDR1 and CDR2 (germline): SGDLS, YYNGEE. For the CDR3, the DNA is TGTGCCAGCAGAGAAAAGGACAGAAATGGCTACACCTTC. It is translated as CASREKDRNGYTF. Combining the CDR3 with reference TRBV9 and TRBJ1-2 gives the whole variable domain DSGVTQTPKHLITATGQRVTLRCSPRSGDLSVYWYQQSLDQGLQFLIQYYNGEERAKGNILERFSAQQFPDLHSELNLSSLELGDSALYFCASREKDRNGYTFGSGTRLTVV.

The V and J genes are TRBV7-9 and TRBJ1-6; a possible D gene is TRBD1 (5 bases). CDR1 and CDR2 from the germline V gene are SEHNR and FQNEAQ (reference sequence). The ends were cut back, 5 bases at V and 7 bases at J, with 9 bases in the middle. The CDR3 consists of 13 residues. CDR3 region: CASSLGPNSPLHF. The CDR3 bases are TGTGCCAGCAGCCTGGGGCCGAATTCACCCCTCCACTTT. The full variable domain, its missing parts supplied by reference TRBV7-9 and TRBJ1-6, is DTGVSQNPRHKITKRGQNVTFRCDPISEHNRLYWYRQTLGQGPEFLTYFQNEAQLEKSRLLSDRFSAERPKGSFSTLEIQRTEQGDSAMYLCASSLGPNSPLHFGNGTRLTVT.

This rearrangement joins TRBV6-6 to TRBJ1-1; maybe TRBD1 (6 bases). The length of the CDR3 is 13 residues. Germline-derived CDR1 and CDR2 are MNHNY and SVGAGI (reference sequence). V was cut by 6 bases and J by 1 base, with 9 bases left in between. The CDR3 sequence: CASRDSQNTEAFF. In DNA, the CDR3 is TGTGCCAGCAGGGACAGCCAGAACACTGAAGCTTTCTTT.

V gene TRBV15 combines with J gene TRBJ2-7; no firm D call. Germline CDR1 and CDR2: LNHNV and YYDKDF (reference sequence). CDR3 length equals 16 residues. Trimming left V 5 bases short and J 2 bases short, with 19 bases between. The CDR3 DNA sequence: TGTGCCACCAGCCCTTCGTCAATCCGAAAACCCTACGAGCAGTACTTC. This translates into CATSPSSIRKPYEQYF.

The CDR3 region is CASSYSSQVGQFF. The CDR3 nucleotides are TGTGCCAGCAGTTACTCGAGTCAGGTCGGACAGTTCTTC. The rearrangement uses TRBV6-6 and TRBJ2-1, with no clear D. Trimming stripped 0 bases from V and 13 bases from J, with 13 bases between. Germline V gene lookup returns CDR1 MNHNY and CDR2 SVGAGI (reference sequence). The CDR3 has 13 residues.

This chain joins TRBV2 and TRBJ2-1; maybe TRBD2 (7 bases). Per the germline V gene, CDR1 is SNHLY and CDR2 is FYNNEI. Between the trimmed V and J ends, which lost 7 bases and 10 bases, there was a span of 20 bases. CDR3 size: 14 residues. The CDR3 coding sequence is TGTGCCAGCAACCCGCTGGGGGGGGCTGGGGAGCAGTTCTTC. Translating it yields CASNPLGGAGEQFF.

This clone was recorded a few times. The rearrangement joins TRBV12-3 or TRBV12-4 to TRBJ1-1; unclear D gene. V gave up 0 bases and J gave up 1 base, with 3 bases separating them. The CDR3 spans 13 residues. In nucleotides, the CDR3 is TGTGCCAGCAGTTTAGCAAGGAACACTGAAGCTTTCTTT. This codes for CASSLARNTEAFF.

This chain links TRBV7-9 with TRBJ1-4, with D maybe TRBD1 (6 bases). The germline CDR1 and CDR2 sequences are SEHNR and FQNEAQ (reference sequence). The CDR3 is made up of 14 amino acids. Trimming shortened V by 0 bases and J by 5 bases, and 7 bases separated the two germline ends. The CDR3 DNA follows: TGTGCCAGCAGCTTAGCGCAGGGGAATGAAAAACTGTTTTTT. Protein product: CASSLAQGNEKLFF.

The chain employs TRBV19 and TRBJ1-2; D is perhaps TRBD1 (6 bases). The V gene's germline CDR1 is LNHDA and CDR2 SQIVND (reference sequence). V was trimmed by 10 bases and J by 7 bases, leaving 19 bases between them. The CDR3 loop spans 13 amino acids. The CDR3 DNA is TGTGCCACCGCAATAGGGGGGGCGTCTGGCTACACCTTC. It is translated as CATAIGGASGYTF.

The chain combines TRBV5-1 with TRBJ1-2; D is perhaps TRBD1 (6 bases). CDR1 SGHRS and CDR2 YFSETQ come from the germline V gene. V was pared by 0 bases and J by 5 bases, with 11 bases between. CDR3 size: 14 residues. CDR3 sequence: CASSLAGRGYGYTF. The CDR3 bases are TGCGCCAGCAGCTTGGCTGGCAGGGGATATGGCTACACCTTC.